The present entry profiles one TCR beta chain with its context. This record belongs to a study of T cells after yellow fever vaccination. For TCR, cDNA came from 5'RACE template switching, which added a universal primer site and UMIs. TCRdb itself ran the 5' RACE reads through MiXCR, one entry per CDR3 protein. The sample includes hundreds of thousands of distinct CDR3 sequences, roughly 12% of them seen just once. The sequences come from PBMCs, collected on the day of the yellow fever booster vaccination. The TCR was taken from a man between 25 and 39 years old who received the YFV17D yellow fever vaccine.

The chain's CDR3 is CASSPPGRLNTEAFF. CDR3 coding DNA: TGTGCCAGCAGCCCACCCGGCAGACTGAACACTGAAGCTTTCTTT. The chain is built from TRBV6-1 and TRBJ1-1; D is uncertain. The CDR3 runs 15 residues. Germline V gene data show CDR1 as MNHNS and CDR2 as SASEGT. Trimming took off 6 bases at V and 0 bases at J, with 14 bases between the two ends.